This TCR beta chain was identified in a study of Ad26.COV2.S vaccination and SARS-CoV-2 variants. Treatment denoted: 19 received Ad26.COV2.S at low or high dose, single or two shots; about 5 received placebo; per-sample allocation not given. The samples date from day 63 after the first vaccine or placebo injection. The table came from immunoSEQ multiplex PCR; TCRdb's copy has only in-frame clones and leaves some out. The sample yields hundreds of thousands of clones, about 85% seen once. CDR1 is SGHNT, CDR2 YYREEE, per germline (reference sequence). Trimming stripped 4 bases from V and 2 bases from J, with 7 bases between. This CDR3 region has 13 residues.

The sequence was obtained from a person aged 18-65 years who received the Ad26.COV2.S COVID-19 vaccine or a placebo. The chain carries TRBV5-4 and TRBJ1-3; D uncertain. The specimen was peripheral blood, collected in a trial of Ad26.COV2.S vaccine versus placebo. CDR3 in amino acids: CASSRPTGNTIYF. In nucleotides, the CDR3 is TGTGCCAGCAGCCGACCGACTGGAAACACCATATATTTT.